This T cell receptor beta chain was captured by sequencing in a study of blood T cell repertoires in COVID-19. Original processing methods: Estimated nucleated cell counts came from reference gene primer amplification. Sequencing used immunoSEQ multiplex PCR; TCRdb keeps in-frame clones, though not all of them. Clone size and the V and J calls come from that table; the DNA yielded D and trimming. The sample carries over 350,000 clones, about 85% recorded once. The V segment lost 4 bases and the J segment 3 bases; nucleotides outside the gene matches: 10. The CDR3 spans 16 residues. Germline V lookup: CDR1 SQVTM, CDR2 ANQGSEA.

The V call is TRBV29-1, the J call TRBJ2-7, with TRBD2 matching over 12 bases. The specimen was PBMCs or T cells enriched from blood (not recorded which). The origin of this receptor is a woman aged 18-30 years with acute COVID-19. The DNA of the CDR3 is TGCAGCGTTGTGCCCTCTAGCGGGAGGGGGGTCTACGAGCAGTACTTC. It is translated as CSVVPSSGRGVYEQYF.